The 26 T cell receptor beta chains reported below all come from one sample, sequenced in a study of blood T cell repertoires in COVID-19. The method was immunoSEQ multiplex PCR; TCRdb's version includes in-frame clones alone and lacks a portion of them. The sample yields about 120,000 clones, roughly 82% seen once. The sequenced sample was peripheral blood. Receptors were obtained from a human donor in a cohort sampled during active COVID-19.

This rearrangement joins TRBV5-1 to TRBJ1-3; 8 bases map to TRBD1. With V trimmed by 4 bases and J by 0 bases, 6 bases remained unmatched. CDR3 length: 16 residues. Germline-derived CDR1 and CDR2 are SGHRS and YFSETQ. CDR3 residues: CASSDRGLASGNTIYF. As DNA, the CDR3 is TGCGCCAGCAGCGACAGGGGTCTGGCCTCTGGAAACACCATATATTTT.

In DNA form, the CDR3 reads TGTGCCAGCAGCTTCCGGGGGGCCTACGAGCAGTACTTC. Its translation: CASSFRGAYEQYF. The chain employs TRBV7-9 and TRBJ2-7; 7 bases match TRBD2. This CDR3 is 13 amino acids long. The V and J ends lost 3 bases and 2 bases, in that order; junction bases with no gene match: 1. The V gene's germline CDR1 is SEHNR and CDR2 FQNEAQ (reference sequence).

The V gene is TRBV7-9, the J gene TRBJ1-2, with TRBD1 matching 9 bases. J lost 1 base, V lost 3 bases, and 3 bases had no gene match. Germline CDR1 reads SEHNR; CDR2 reads FQNEAQ (reference sequence). The CDR3 runs to 15 residues. CDR3 in amino acids: CASSFGDRVNYGYTF. Here the CDR3 DNA reads TGTGCCAGCAGCTTCGGGGACAGGGTTAACTATGGCTACACCTTC.

V is TRBV6-5 and J is TRBJ1-1, with no clear D. V lost 6 bases and J 4 bases, leaving 18 bases between the germline ends. This CDR3 has 15 amino acids. In germline, CDR1 is MNHEY, CDR2 SVGAGI. CDR3 DNA: TGTGCCAGCAGGGAGGGCAGTGGAGCCGTCACTGAAGCTTTCTTT. This translates into CASREGSGAVTEAFF.

The rearrangement links TRBV7-9 to TRBJ2-3, with 12 positions matching TRBD2. The CDR3 contains 15 residues. Per germline, CDR1 SEHNR and CDR2 FQNEAQ (reference sequence). Trimming at V came to 3 bases and at J to 7 bases, leaving 5 bases not matched to a gene. The CDR3 DNA reads as TGTGCCAGCAGCTTCCTAGCGGGGGGGCCTTATACGCAGTATTTT. Encoded protein: CASSFLAGGPYTQYF. The full variable domain, completed using reference TRBV7-9 and TRBJ2-3, is DTGVSQNPRHKITKRGQNVTFRCDPISEHNRLYWYRQTLGQGPEFLTYFQNEAQLEKSRLLSDRFSAERPKGSFSTLEIQRTEQGDSAMYLCASSFLAGGPYTQYFGPGTRLTVL.

This chain uses TRBV7-9 with TRBJ2-3, with TRBD2 matching over 7 bases. The length of the CDR3 is 17 residues. CDR1 is SEHNR and CDR2 is FQNEAQ in the germline V gene (reference sequence). With 5 bases clipped from V and 2 bases from J, the junction kept 13 bases outside the gene matches. CDR3 sequence (DNA): TGTGCCAGCAGCCCCCGGGCTGCGGGGGTTCCCACAGATACGCAGTATTTT. Translated: CASSPRAAGVPTDTQYF.

As DNA, the CDR3 is TGTGCCAGCAGCTGGCGGGACTTTTACACCGGGGAGCTGTTTTTT. It codes for CASSWRDFYTGELFF. The rearrangement joins TRBV5-6 to TRBJ2-2; D is perhaps TRBD2 (6 bases). This CDR3 comprises 15 residues. Germline CDR1 SGHDT, CDR2 YYEEEE. Trimming took off 3 bases at V and 3 bases at J, with 12 bases between the two ends.

The rearrangement joins TRBV10-3 to TRBJ2-1; maybe TRBD1 (5 bases). Germline V gene lookup returns CDR1 ENHRY and CDR2 SYGVKD. The CDR3 length is 15 residues. The germline V and J ends were trimmed by 9 bases and 7 bases, with 22 bases remaining between them. DNA for the CDR3: TGTGCCATTGGGGATCAGGGTCAACGGGTGAATGAGCAGTTCTTC. It codes for CAIGDQGQRVNEQFF.

This clone was picked up a small number of times. V is TRBV29-1 and J is TRBJ1-1; TRBD1 is a possible D gene (6 bases). The germline V gene encodes CDR1 SQVTM and CDR2 ANQGSEA. Deletions cut 3 bases from V and 5 bases from J, with 13 bases between. This CDR3 has 13 amino acids. CDR3 sequence (DNA): TGCAGCGTTGACGGGGGGCGGAGGACTGAAGCTTTCTTT. As protein: CSVDGGRRTEAFF. Based on the CDR3 plus reference TRBV29-1 and TRBJ1-1, the full variable domain is SAVISQKPSRDICQRGTSLTIQCQVDSQVTMMFWYRQQPGQSLTLIATANQGSEATYESGFVIDKFPISRPNLTFSTLTVSNMSPEDSSIYLCSVDGGRRTEAFFGQGTRLTVV.

This clone was observed a single time. V usage is TRBV6-2 or TRBV6-3 and J usage is TRBJ1-1; D gene unclear. The CDR3 has 15 amino acids. Germline V gene data show CDR1 as MNHEY and CDR2 as SVGEGT. V lost 4 bases and J lost 1, with 13 bases in between. The CDR3 is CASSSSKAGNTEAFF. As DNA, the CDR3 is TGTGCCAGCAGTTCCTCGAAGGCAGGGAACACTGAAGCTTTCTTT.

This sequence joins TRBV7-8 and TRBJ1-2, with a weak D call TRBD1 (6 bases). Per the germline V gene, CDR1 is SGHVS and CDR2 is FQNEAQ. V dropped 5 bases and J dropped 8 bases, with 18 bases sitting between them. CDR3 size: 14 residues. Here the CDR3 reads CASSSRTAPGGYTF. CDR3 nucleotide sequence: TGTGCCAGCAGCAGTAGGACAGCCCCGGGAGGCTACACCTTC.

This clone was recorded only once. The rearrangement uses TRBV27 and TRBJ1-2, with D maybe TRBD1 (6 bases). Between the trimmed V and J ends, which lost 0 bases and 2 bases, there was a span of 13 bases. The CDR3 runs to 16 residues. Germline V CDR1 and CDR2: MNHEY, SMNVEV (reference sequence). The CDR3: CASSLSGRQVNYGYTF. DNA of the CDR3: TGTGCCAGCAGTTTATCGGGGCGACAGGTCAACTATGGCTACACCTTC.

This clone was detected only a few times. The chain has TRBV5-5 and TRBJ2-2, with TRBD2 matching 14 bases. With V trimmed by 4 bases and J by 5 bases, 4 bases remained unmatched. The CDR3 has 16 residues. From germline, CDR1 is SGHKS and CDR2 YYEKEE (reference sequence). CDR3 in DNA: TGTGCCAGCAGCCGCGGGACTAGCGGGGGTACCGGGGAGCTGTTTTTT. It translates to CASSRGTSGGTGELFF.

This sequence joins TRBV19 and TRBJ1-5; D is undetermined. In germline, CDR1 is LNHDA, CDR2 SQIVND (reference sequence). The V and J ends lost 0 bases and 6 bases respectively, with 6 bases between them. The CDR3 has 13 residues. The CDR3 DNA sequence: TGTGCCAGTAGTATAGAGGAGGGTCAGCCCCAGCATTTT. As protein: CASSIEEGQPQHF. Full variable domain (outside the CDR3, taken from reference TRBV19 and TRBJ1-5): DGGITQSPKYLFRKEGQNVTLSCEQNLNHDAMYWYRQDPGQGLRLIYYSQIVNDFQKGDIAEGYSVSREKKESFPLTVTSAQKNPTAFYLCASSIEEGQPQHFGDGTRLSIL.

The chain uses TRBV6-2 or TRBV6-3 and TRBJ2-1; D possibly corresponds to TRBD2 (5 bases). The length of the CDR3 is 14 residues. V was cut by 2 bases and J by 4 bases, with 9 bases left in between. Germline CDR1 MNHEY, CDR2 SVGEGT. The DNA for the CDR3 is TGTGCCAGCAGTTACGGTACGGGATACAATGAGCAGTTCTTC. This sequence encodes CASSYGTGYNEQFF.

The chain recombines TRBV6-2 or TRBV6-3 with TRBJ1-1; D uncertain. In germline, CDR1 is MNHEY, CDR2 SVGEGT. CDR3 length equals 13 residues. Between the trimmed V and J ends, which lost 4 bases and 0 bases, there was a span of 6 bases. The DNA of the CDR3 is TGTGCCAGCAGTTCCCAGGTGAACACTGAAGCTTTCTTT. Its translation is CASSSQVNTEAFF.

The chain links TRBV7-9 to TRBJ2-7; 10 bases align to TRBD1. The CDR3 spans 15 residues. Germline values: CDR1 SEHNR, CDR2 FQNEAQ (reference sequence). V lost 5 bases and J lost 2; bases outside the gene matches: 6. As DNA, the CDR3 is TGTGCCAGCAGCATCGCCGGGACAGGGGCCTACGAGCAGTACTTC. Protein: CASSIAGTGAYEQYF.

The gene calls are TRBV4-2 and TRBJ2-7; 7 nucleotides line up with TRBD2. J was trimmed by 6 bases and V by 1 base; bases with no gene match: 6. The CDR3 totals 14 residues. Germline V gives CDR1 LGHNA, CDR2 YNFKEQ. CDR3 loop: CASSQGEGQTEQYF. The CDR3 DNA reads TGTGCCAGCAGCCAAGGGGAGGGGCAGACCGAGCAGTACTTC.

The chain employs TRBV11-2 and TRBJ2-4; D gene unclear. CDR1 SGHAT and CDR2 FQNNGV come from the germline V gene. V was clipped by 5 bases and J by 0 bases, with 14 bases between them. The CDR3 length is 16 residues. The CDR3 loop reads CASSPTAHLAKNIQYF. CDR3 nucleotides: TGTGCCAGCAGCCCTACTGCCCACCTAGCCAAAAACATTCAGTACTTC.

In DNA form, the CDR3 reads TGTGCCAGCGCGGGCGTGGCAGCTCTAAACTATGGCTACACCTTC. Amino acid sequence: CASAGVAALNYGYTF. The V call is TRBV27, the J call TRBJ1-2; D call uncertain. CDR3 size: 15 residues. Per the germline V gene, CDR1 is MNHEY and CDR2 is SMNVEV (reference sequence). The ends were cut back, 8 bases at V and 2 bases at J, with 18 bases in the middle.

The V gene is TRBV5-1, the J gene TRBJ2-1; 12 nucleotides align to TRBD2. Germline V lookup: CDR1 SGHRS, CDR2 YFSETQ. The CDR3 runs to 16 residues. The V segment lost 4 bases and the J segment 5 bases; nucleotides outside the gene matches: 7. This chain's CDR3 is CASSGGLAGYNNEQFF. In DNA form, the CDR3 reads TGCGCCAGCAGCGGCGGACTAGCGGGGTACAACAATGAGCAGTTCTTC.

The rearrangement joins TRBV3-1 (or the pseudogene TRBV3-2) to TRBJ2-2, with D possibly TRBD1 on 6 matching bases. The germline V and J ends were trimmed by 4 bases and 4 bases, with 13 bases remaining between them. The CDR3 has 15 residues. CDR1 LGHDT and CDR2 YNNKEL come from the germline V gene (reference sequence). DNA of the CDR3: TGTGCCAGCAGCCGCTATACAGGGTCCACCGGGGAGCTGTTTTTT. Its translation is CASSRYTGSTGELFF.

The J gene is TRBJ2-7, the V gene TRBV19; D perhaps matches TRBD1 (6 bases). Trimming shortened V by 6 bases and J by 2 bases, and 11 bases separated the two germline ends. Germline-derived CDR1 and CDR2 are LNHDA and SQIVND (reference sequence). This CDR3 has 13 amino acids. The CDR3 reads CASSPGVAYEQYF. The CDR3, as DNA: TGTGCCAGTAGCCCAGGGGTGGCCTACGAGCAGTACTTC.

This clone occurred a few times. The CDR3 here is CASSLRAGLFYEQYF. CDR3 coding DNA: TGCGCCAGCAGCTTGAGGGCAGGGTTGTTCTACGAGCAGTACTTC. The chain couples TRBV5-1 to TRBJ2-7, with a possible D match to TRBD1 (5 bases). Germline V gene sequence: CDR1 SGHRS, CDR2 YFSETQ. The CDR3 spans 15 residues. Trimming left V 1 base short and J 3 bases short, with 14 bases between.

This rearrangement joins TRBV6-6 to TRBJ2-1; D perhaps matches TRBD2 (5 bases). There are 14 residues in the CDR3. Germline V gene lookup returns CDR1 MNHNY and CDR2 SVGAGI (reference sequence). Trimming removed 2 bases at V and 4 bases at J, with 9 bases between. CDR3 protein: CASSYQSGYNEQFF. DNA for the CDR3: TGTGCCAGCAGTTACCAAAGCGGTTACAATGAGCAGTTCTTC.

This chain links TRBV5-1 with TRBJ2-1; 8 nucleotides match TRBD2. With 4 bases clipped from V and 8 bases from J, the junction kept 11 bases outside the gene matches. The length of the CDR3 is 15 residues. Germline CDR1 SGHRS, CDR2 YFSETQ. The CDR3 protein is CASSPGGAGSHEQFF. The CDR3, as DNA: TGCGCCAGCAGCCCCGGGGGGGCGGGTAGCCATGAGCAGTTCTTC.